These 22 T cell receptor beta chains originate from one sample sequenced in a study of blood T cell repertoires in COVID-19. Data came from immunoSEQ multiplex PCR; TCRdb stores just in-frame clones and leaves some out. The table shows roughly 250,000 clones, with around 90% occurring only once. The sample consisted of PBMCs or T cells enriched from blood (not recorded which). The receptors derive from a woman in her fifties or sixties who had recovered from COVID-19.

The gene calls are TRBV27 and TRBJ2-3; TRBD2 might be the D (5 bases). Trimming removed 0 bases at V and 3 bases at J, with 10 bases between. Per germline, CDR1 MNHEY and CDR2 SMNVEV (reference sequence). The CDR3 covers 15 residues. CDR3: CASSLSGVATDTQYF. DNA of the CDR3: TGTGCCAGCAGTTTATCGGGAGTAGCGACAGATACGCAGTATTTT.

The CDR3 DNA reads TGTGCCAGCATCGCGTCCCAAGAGACCCAGTACTTC. It yields the protein CASIASQETQYF. The V and J genes are TRBV2 and TRBJ2-5; D unresolved. Germline V CDR1 and CDR2: SNHLY, FYNNEI. Between the trimmed V and J ends, which lost 7 bases and 1 base, there was a span of 7 bases. This CDR3 region has 12 residues.

The J gene is TRBJ1-5, the V gene TRBV2; 8 nucleotides line up with TRBD1. J was trimmed by 4 bases and V by 2 bases; bases with no gene match: 4. The CDR3 is 15 residues long. CDR1 is SNHLY and CDR2 is FYNNEI in the germline V gene. The CDR3 spells CASSERQGANQPQHF. The CDR3 region has the DNA TGTGCCAGCAGTGAACGGCAGGGGGCGAATCAGCCCCAGCATTTT.

This clone was seen once. J is TRBJ1-5 and V is TRBV12-3 or TRBV12-4; D uncertain. This CDR3 is built from 12 residues. V lost 8 bases to trimming and J lost 0 bases, with 5 bases between them. The CDR3 reads CASGDSNQPQHF. CDR3 nucleotides: TGTGCCAGCGGAGATAGCAATCAGCCCCAGCATTTT.

The CDR3 nucleotides are TGTGCCTGGGAACTAGCGGGAGGAAGGAATGAGCAGTTCTTC. Its translation: CAWELAGGRNEQFF. This rearrangement joins TRBV30 to TRBJ2-1, with 12 bases that match TRBD2. This CDR3 has 14 residues. V was clipped by 5 bases and J by 7 bases; unmatched bases: 6. Germline V gene sequence: CDR1 GTSNPN, CDR2 SVGIG (reference sequence).

The V and J genes are TRBV27 and TRBJ2-4, with 9 bases aligning to TRBD1. The CDR3 has 15 residues. Germline-derived CDR1 and CDR2 are MNHEY and SMNVEV (reference sequence). J was trimmed by 7 bases and V by 5 bases; bases with no gene match: 9. The CDR3 region has the DNA TGTGCCAGCAGTCGCTCGGACAGGGGTGGGAACATTCAGTACTTC. It yields the protein CASSRSDRGGNIQYF.

The chain couples TRBV6-2 or TRBV6-3 to TRBJ1-1; weak D call: TRBD1 (5 bases). Trimming took off 6 bases at V and 4 bases at J, with 18 bases between the two ends. There are 15 residues in the CDR3. Germline V gene lookup returns CDR1 MNHEY and CDR2 SVGEGT. CDR3 bases: TGTGCCAGCAGCTTCCCCAGGGAGGGACTCACTGAAGCTTTCTTT. Translating it yields CASSFPREGLTEAFF.

The chain uses TRBV11-3 and TRBJ1-1; D may be TRBD1 (6 bases). The CDR3 length is 14 residues. Trimming left V 5 bases short and J 5 bases short, with 15 bases between. The germline V gene encodes CDR1 SGHNT and CDR2 YENEEA. The CDR3 here is CASSLRGGDTEAFF. CDR3 sequence (DNA): TGTGCCAGCAGCCTAAGAGGGGGTGATACTGAAGCTTTCTTT.

The chain combines TRBV4-2 with TRBJ1-6; 8 positions agree with TRBD1. Trimming took 4 bases from V and 7 from J; bases not matched to a gene: 9. The CDR3 has 16 residues. Germline V gene sequence: CDR1 LGHNA, CDR2 YNFKEQ. The CDR3 reads CASSPATGQGNSPLHF. CDR3 nucleotides: TGTGCCAGCAGCCCCGCAACTGGACAGGGCAATTCACCCCTCCACTTT.

The J gene is TRBJ2-3, the V gene TRBV7-2; 8 positions agree with TRBD2. The junction had 7 bases not matched to a gene; V was cut back by 7 bases and J by 4 bases. The germline CDR1 and CDR2 sequences are SGHTA and FQGNSA. The CDR3 is 14 residues long. CDR3 nucleotides: TGTGCCAGCACCCGGACGGGACTAGCAGATACGCAGTATTTT. Translation gives CASTRTGLADTQYF.

The V gene is TRBV3-1 (or the pseudogene TRBV3-2), the J gene TRBJ2-1; TRBD2 agrees at 14 bases. This CDR3 contains 15 residues. The trim removed 6 bases at V and 9 bases at J, leaving 7 bases unmatched. CDR1 and CDR2 from the germline V gene are LGHDT and YNNKEL (reference sequence). The CDR3 loop is CASRPGLAGAVEQFF. In nucleotides, the CDR3 is TGTGCCAGCAGACCGGGACTAGCGGGAGCCGTTGAGCAGTTCTTC.

V usage is TRBV30 and J usage is TRBJ1-4; 7 nucleotides agree with TRBD1. J lost 5 bases, V lost 2 bases, and 2 bases had no gene match. CDR1 and CDR2 (germline): GTSNPN, SVGIG (reference sequence). This CDR3 spans 13 amino acids. The CDR3 bases are TGTGCCTGGAGTCCGGGACAGAATGAAAAACTGTTTTTT. Its protein product is CAWSPGQNEKLFF.

The CDR3 sequence: CAIKVQGDTEAFF. The CDR3 DNA sequence: TGTGCCATCAAGGTACAGGGGGACACTGAAGCTTTCTTT. This chain joins TRBV10-3 and TRBJ1-1; TRBD1 agrees at 8 bases. The CDR3 spans 13 residues. V lost 7 bases, J lost 3 bases, and 4 bases stayed unmatched. Germline V gene data show CDR1 as ENHRY and CDR2 as SYGVKD.

The V call is TRBV5-6, the J call TRBJ1-1; possible D gene TRBD1, 5 bases. Trimming cost V 6 bases and J 1 base, with 16 bases left between them. The germline gives CDR1 SGHDT, CDR2 YYEEEE. This CDR3 spans 15 amino acids. The CDR3 loop is CASTWGVRPNTEAFF. In DNA, the CDR3 is TGTGCCAGCACCTGGGGGGTCAGGCCGAACACTGAAGCTTTCTTT.

The V gene is TRBV6-5, the J gene TRBJ2-7; perhaps TRBD1 as D (6 bases). CDR1 and CDR2 from the germline V gene are MNHEY and SVGAGI. The CDR3 loop spans 13 amino acids. V was trimmed by 11 bases and J by 4 bases, leaving 18 bases between them. The CDR3 sequence is CALSIRGRYEQYF. The CDR3 bases are TGTGCCCTATCCATCAGGGGTCGTTACGAGCAGTACTTC.

This clone has only one observation. This chain links TRBV5-1 with TRBJ1-1; D remains unclear. V lost 2 bases, J lost 3 bases, and 23 bases lay in between. Germline CDR1 SGHRS, CDR2 YFSETQ. This CDR3 contains 18 residues. CDR3 amino acids: CASSFPPLGTYSDTEAFF. The CDR3 nucleotides read TGCGCCAGCAGCTTTCCCCCCTTGGGCACGTATTCGGACACTGAAGCTTTCTTT.

The V gene is TRBV7-9, the J gene TRBJ2-5; TRBD2 matches at 10 bases. The CDR3 length is 14 residues. The germline CDR1 and CDR2 sequences are SEHNR and FQNEAQ (reference sequence). The V and J ends lost 1 base and 4 bases, in that order; junction bases with no gene match: 0. In nucleotides, the CDR3 is TGTGCCAGCAGCTTAGGACTAGCGGGAGAGACCCAGTACTTC. Its translation: CASSLGLAGETQYF.

This chain connects TRBV5-4 to TRBJ2-2; TRBD1 matches at 7 bases. Germline CDR1 reads SGHNT; CDR2 reads YYREEE (reference sequence). CDR3 length: 15 residues. V gave up 2 bases and J gave up 0 bases; unmatched junction bases: 1. CDR3 sequence: CASSFQGANTGELFF. For the CDR3, the DNA is TGTGCCAGCAGCTTCCAGGGGGCGAACACCGGGGAGCTGTTTTTT.

This rearrangement joins TRBV7-9 to TRBJ2-7, with TRBD2 matching over 7 bases. The V gene's germline CDR1 is SEHNR and CDR2 FQNEAQ (reference sequence). This CDR3 comprises 14 residues. V was pared by 5 bases and J by 0 bases, with 4 bases of the junction left unmatched. The CDR3 nucleotides are TGTGCCAGCAGCGGGGGGGTCGGCTCCTACGAGCAGTACTTC. This sequence encodes CASSGGVGSYEQYF.

CDR3 residues: CASSQVRNTEAFF. The CDR3 DNA reads TGTGCCAGCAGCCAAGTGAGGAACACTGAAGCTTTCTTT. The rearrangement joins TRBV3-1 (or the pseudogene TRBV3-2) to TRBJ1-1; no clear D. Germline values: CDR1 LGHDT, CDR2 YNNKEL (reference sequence). With 1 base removed from V and 1 base from J, the gap between germline ends came to 4 bases. The CDR3 sequence is 13 residues long.

The CDR3 region is CASSATGTGNYGYTF. DNA of the CDR3: TGTGCCAGCAGCGCAACCGGGACAGGGAACTATGGCTACACCTTC. The genes are TRBV11-2 and TRBJ1-2, with 9 bases identical to TRBD1. V dropped 5 bases and J dropped 2; count of bases not matched to a gene: 6. The CDR3 is 15 amino acids. Germline values: CDR1 SGHAT, CDR2 FQNNGV. The variable domain in full, with the rest retrieved from reference TRBV11-2 and TRBJ1-2, is EAGVAQSPRYKIIEKRQSVAFWCNPISGHATLYWYQQILGQGPKLLIQFQNNGVVDDSQLPKDRFSAERLKGVDSTLKIQPAKLEDSAVYLCASSATGTGNYGYTFGSGTRLTVV.

V is TRBV10-3 and J is TRBJ1-2, with a possible D match to TRBD1 (5 bases). The V gene's germline CDR1 is ENHRY and CDR2 SYGVKD. The CDR3 spans 15 residues. V lost 4 bases, J lost 3 bases, and 15 bases lay in between. The CDR3, as DNA: TGTGCCATCAGTGCTGGGGGGGGGAGAGACTATGGCTACACCTTC. This gives the protein CAISAGGGRDYGYTF.